This record concerns one T cell receptor (beta chain) sequence. The antigen remains unidentified. Trimming cost V 3 bases and J 3 bases; bases outside gene matches: 6. The CDR3 has 15 amino acids. Germline-derived CDR1 and CDR2 are MNHNS and SASEGT. This sample is part of a study of cytomegalovirus exposure and HLA in healthy donors. As for the study in general: In an early release, HLA-typed donors contributed tens of millions of unique TCR sequences.

In the PCR, 60 Vbeta and 13 Jbeta primers were used. Clones were read by immunoSEQ multiplex PCR, and TCRdb kept only the in-frame ones, dropping some. The data show 95,000 to 150,000 clones, 81% seen once. Study-wide results and caveats: Confirmation was obtained in vitro that three CMV-associated chains are specific for CMV antigens. According to the study, 160 or so TCR beta chains were cytomegalovirus-associated. Of the V segments, some could not be distinguished, including TRBV6-2 and TRBV6-3, and were excluded.

The clonotype originates from a woman aged 40 to 49 in good health and CMV-seronegative. The rearrangement links TRBV6-1 to TRBJ2-7, with TRBD1 identical over 9 bases. The sequenced sample was PBMCs. CDR3 sequence: CASSEGGQGIYEQYF. DNA for the CDR3: TGTGCCAGCAGTGAGGGGGGACAGGGCATCTACGAGCAGTACTTC.